This passage covers 17 T cell receptor beta chains from one sample sequenced in a study of CD8+ T cells in alopecia areata. Treatment denoted: oral pan-JAK inhibitor, 5-10 mg twice daily. Following RNA extraction, reverse transcription yielded cDNA that acted as the sequencing template. The repertoire was sequenced with immunoSEQ multiplex PCR; TCRdb's copy has only in-frame clones and lacks some. The profile shows about 190,000 clones, 50% to 60% of them singletons. The sample consisted of CD4+ T cells sorted from blood, taken at week 4, from a patient treated with tofacitinib. These receptors were collected from a human donor with alopecia areata.

The V gene is TRBV28, the J gene TRBJ1-1; 7 nucleotides match TRBD1. The CDR3 extends over 12 amino acids. Unmatched junction bases numbered 5, after V lost 2 bases and J lost 11 bases. The germline gives CDR1 MDHEN, CDR2 SYDVKM. The CDR3: CASSLPQTGAFF. CDR3 coding DNA: TGTGCCAGCAGTTTACCCCAGACAGGGGCTTTCTTT.

This clone turned up a few times. This sequence joins TRBV30 and TRBJ2-4; 7 nucleotides agree with TRBD2. Germline-derived CDR1 and CDR2 are GTSNPN and SVGIG (reference sequence). This CDR3 has 12 amino acids. The CDR3 sequence: CAGRELKNIQYF. CDR3 DNA sequence: TGTGCAGGGAGGGAACTCAAAAACATTCAGTACTTC. The variable domain in full, completed from reference TRBV30 and TRBJ2-4, reads SQTIHQWPATLVQPVGSPLSLECTVEGTSNPNLYWYRQAAGRGLQLLFYSVGIGQISSEVPQNLSASRPQDRQFILSSKKLLLSDSGFYLCAGRELKNIQYFGAGTRLSVL.

The CDR3 region has the DNA TGCGCCAGCAGCTTTACGCAGCCGGGTACTGAGCAGTTCTTC. Protein product: CASSFTQPGTEQFF. The chain has TRBV5-1 and TRBJ2-1; D not resolved. Germline lookup yields CDR1 SGHRS and CDR2 YFSETQ. The CDR3 runs to 14 residues. The V end lost 2 bases, the J end lost 9 bases, and 15 bases lay between the germline ends.

As concerns this clone: One end of the junction is discordant with germline, which a read error may explain. The gene calls are TRBV28 and TRBJ1-2; D unclear. The CDR3 totals 12 residues. In germline, CDR1 is MDHEN, CDR2 SYDVKM. Here the CDR3 reads CASSSGRTNREF. The DNA for the CDR3 is TGTGCCAGCTCCTCGGGAAGAACCAATAGAGAGTTC.

The chain links TRBV30 to TRBJ2-1; the match to TRBD1 covers 7 bases. The J segment lost 9 bases and the V segment lost 4 bases, leaving 15 bases of the junction unmatched. This CDR3 is 15 amino acids long. Germline V lookup: CDR1 GTSNPN, CDR2 SVGIG (reference sequence). CDR3 loop: CAWMSGLGRTGEQFF. In DNA form, the CDR3 reads TGTGCCTGGATGTCAGGGCTGGGCCGGACAGGTGAGCAGTTCTTC.

The rearrangement links TRBV7-6 to TRBJ2-7; tentative D call: TRBD2 (5 bases). V lost 1 base and J 9 bases, leaving 13 bases between the germline ends. The CDR3 runs to 13 residues. Germline V CDR1 and CDR2: SGHVS, FNYEAQ. CDR3 DNA sequence: TGTGCCAGCAGCTTAGAACTAGAGACGACGCAGTACTTC. Protein product: CASSLELETTQYF. The variable domain in full, completed from reference TRBV7-6 and TRBJ2-7, reads GAGVSQSPRYKVTKRGQDVALRCDPISGHVSLYWYRQALGQGPEFLTYFNYEAQQDKSGLPNDRFSAERPEGSISTLTIQRTEQRDSAMYRCASSLELETTQYFGPGTRLTVT.

The chain uses TRBV30 and TRBJ1-2, with no clear D. The CDR3 contains 16 residues. The ends were cut back, 1 base at V and 1 base at J, with 16 bases in the middle. The germline gives CDR1 GTSNPN, CDR2 SVGIG (reference sequence). This CDR3 is CAWSDPRWRVNYGYTF. The CDR3 bases are TGTGCCTGGAGTGACCCGCGTTGGAGGGTTAACTATGGCTACACCTTC. Supplemented by reference TRBV30 and TRBJ1-2, the full variable domain reads SQTIHQWPATLVQPVGSPLSLECTVEGTSNPNLYWYRQAAGRGLQLLFYSVGIGQISSEVPQNLSASRPQDRQFILSSKKLLLSDSGFYLCAWSDPRWRVNYGYTFGSGTRLTVV.

J is TRBJ2-3 and V is TRBV30; D unresolved. Trimming left V 4 bases short and J 1 base short, with 12 bases between. Germline CDR1 is GTSNPN and CDR2 is SVGIG (reference sequence). This CDR3 has 14 residues. The DNA of the CDR3 is TGTGCCTGGACTCTAGGGTCTCGCACAGATACGCAGTATTTT. Its protein is CAWTLGSRTDTQYF.

The chain recombines TRBV25-1 with TRBJ2-1, with D perhaps TRBD1 (6 bases). This CDR3 region has 11 residues. Per the germline V gene, CDR1 is MGHDK and CDR2 is SYGVNS. Between the trimmed V and J ends, which lost 8 bases and 9 bases, there was a span of 11 bases. DNA for the CDR3: TGTGCCAGCTCCAGGGGTGGTGAGCAGTTCTTC. Its protein is CASSRGGEQFF.

V is TRBV5-1 and J is TRBJ2-7; D gene ambiguous. Between the trimmed V and J ends, which lost 4 bases and 3 bases, there was a span of 17 bases. Germline V CDR1 and CDR2: SGHRS, YFSETQ. CDR3 length equals 15 residues. As DNA, the CDR3 is TGCGCCAGCAGCGCAGGATCCCGCGCATTCTACGAGCAGTACTTC. It translates to CASSAGSRAFYEQYF.

The chain employs TRBV18 and TRBJ2-5; no clear D gene. Germline V gene data show CDR1 as KGHSH and CDR2 as LQKENI. This CDR3 is 13 amino acids long. V dropped 1 base and J dropped 5 bases, with 8 bases sitting between them. The CDR3 sequence: CASSPQFDETQYF. The CDR3 bases are TGTGCCAGCTCACCACAGTTTGATGAGACCCAGTACTTC.

In this sample, this clone turned up a few times. This rearrangement joins TRBV29-1 to TRBJ2-1, with D unresolved. Deletions cut 5 bases from V and 6 bases from J, with 5 bases between. Germline values: CDR1 SQVTM, CDR2 ANQGSEA. The CDR3 spans 10 residues. For the CDR3, the DNA is TGCAGCGTTAGCATCAATGAGCAGTTCTTC. The encoded protein is CSVSINEQFF.

The rearrangement uses TRBV29-1 and TRBJ2-1; D is unclear. Germline CDR1 is SQVTM and CDR2 is ANQGSEA. The CDR3 loop spans 16 amino acids. V was clipped by 6 bases and J by 0 bases, with 18 bases between them. The CDR3 coding sequence is TGCAGCGTCTCACCCATGACTGTGAGCTCCTACAATGAGCAGTTCTTC. It is translated as CSVSPMTVSSYNEQFF.

The rearrangement links TRBV20-1 to TRBJ2-1; D unresolved. CDR1 DFQATT and CDR2 SNEGSKA come from the germline V gene (reference sequence). The CDR3 is made up of 11 amino acids. The V end lost 3 bases, the J end lost 6 bases, and 6 bases lay between the germline ends. CDR3 sequence (DNA): TGCAGTGCTAGTATAACCAATGAGCAGTTCTTC. Translated: CSASITNEQFF.

This clone was picked up one time. The rearrangement uses TRBV28 and TRBJ2-7, with D perhaps TRBD1 (5 bases). Trimming shortened V by 2 bases and J by 5 bases, and 16 bases separated the two germline ends. The CDR3 covers 15 residues. CDR1 and CDR2 from the germline V gene are MDHEN and SYDVKM. The CDR3 DNA is TGTGCCAGCAGTTTAAGTGACACCTCAGGGCACGAGCAGTACTTC. It is translated as CASSLSDTSGHEQYF.

The V gene is TRBV6-5, the J gene TRBJ2-3; a weak D match, TRBD2 (5 bases). The CDR3 spans 14 residues. The V gene's germline CDR1 is MNHEY and CDR2 SVGAGI. V was trimmed by 5 bases and J by 2 bases, leaving 11 bases between them. The CDR3 DNA is TGTGCCAGCAGTACTAGAGATCACACAGATACGCAGTATTTT. It codes for CASSTRDHTDTQYF.

The chain is built from TRBV10-3 and TRBJ2-3; the D is unclear. The CDR3 is made up of 11 amino acids. Germline CDR1 and CDR2: ENHRY and SYGVKD. V was clipped by 6 bases and J by 4 bases, with 5 bases between them. The CDR3 here is CAISSADTQYF. The CDR3 DNA reads as TGTGCCATCAGCTCGGCAGATACGCAGTATTTT.